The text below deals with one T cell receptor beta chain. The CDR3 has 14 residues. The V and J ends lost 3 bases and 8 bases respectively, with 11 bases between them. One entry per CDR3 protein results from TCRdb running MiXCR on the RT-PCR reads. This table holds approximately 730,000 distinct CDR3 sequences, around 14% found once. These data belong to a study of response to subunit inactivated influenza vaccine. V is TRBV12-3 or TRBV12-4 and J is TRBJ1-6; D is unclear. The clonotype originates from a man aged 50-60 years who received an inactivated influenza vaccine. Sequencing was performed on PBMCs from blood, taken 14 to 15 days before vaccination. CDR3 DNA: TGTGCCAGCAGTTTTAGGGAGACCGATTCACCCCTCCACTTT. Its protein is CASSFRETDSPLHF.